The clone carrying this T cell receptor beta chain was counted between two and nine times. The antigen is undetermined. The sample belongs to a study of T-cell memory formation after mild COVID-19. Study at large: The study found TCR clusters largely donor specific. General observations from the study: While clones contracting from day 15 to 85 were balanced between CD4 and CD8, later expanders leaned CD4+.

Employing constant-segment primers, 5'RACE generated TCR alpha and TCR beta cDNA libraries bearing sample barcodes and UMIs. One entry per CDR3 protein, called by TCRdb with MiXCR from the 5' RACE reads. The data hold 350,000 or so distinct CDR3 sequences, with under 25% observed a single time. Germline V gene sequence: CDR1 DFQATT, CDR2 SNEGSKA (reference sequence). With 0 bases removed from V and 0 bases from J, the gap between germline ends came to 13 bases. The length of the CDR3 is 16 residues. The source is an adult woman who had mild COVID-19 (a few samples of this study predate the infection). Cell type and time point are not known. The sample was PBMCs or a T cell subset sorted from them (not recorded which). The V call is TRBV20-1, the J call TRBJ2-3; D not resolved. Here the CDR3 reads CSARDPLVASTDTQYF. The CDR3 nucleotides read TGCAGTGCTAGAGATCCCCTAGTGGCTAGCACAGATACGCAGTATTTT.